A single sample gave rise to the 32 T cell receptor beta chains below, sequenced in a study of cytomegalovirus exposure and HLA in healthy donors. The PCR ran on 60 Vbeta and 13 Jbeta primers. Generated by immunoSEQ multiplex PCR, the TCRdb table keeps only in-frame clones and is missing some. The sample has about 160,000 clones; about 81% are singletons. Sequenced: PBMCs. Source of these receptors: a woman aged 18-30 years in good health and CMV-seronegative.

This sequence joins TRBV6-1 and TRBJ2-2, with a weak D call TRBD1 (6 bases). The V and J ends lost 6 bases and 0 bases respectively, with 11 bases between them. The CDR3 is 15 residues long. CDR1 and CDR2 from the germline V gene are MNHNS and SASEGT. The CDR3 DNA reads as TGTGCCAGCAGCCTAGGACAGACGAACACCGGGGAGCTGTTTTTT. Residues: CASSLGQTNTGELFF.

This chain joins TRBV5-1 and TRBJ2-5; tentatively, D is TRBD1 (5 bases). Trimming cost V 2 bases and J 3 bases, with 8 bases left between them. The germline V gene has CDR1 SGHRS and CDR2 YFSETQ. The CDR3 consists of 13 residues. The CDR3 sequence: CASSFHRKETQYF. As DNA, the CDR3 is TGCGCCAGCAGCTTCCACAGGAAAGAGACCCAGTACTTC.

This clone was seen a single time. The J gene is TRBJ2-5, the V gene TRBV6-1, with a weak D call TRBD2 (6 bases). The germline V gene has CDR1 MNHNS and CDR2 SASEGT. This CDR3 is built from 13 residues. V shed 6 bases and J shed 0 bases, with 8 bases lying between them. The chain's CDR3 is CASRGLNQETQYF. The CDR3, as DNA: TGTGCCAGCAGGGGACTTAACCAAGAGACCCAGTACTTC.

The chain links TRBV6-5 to TRBJ1-2; no definite D call. The CDR3 totals 13 residues. Germline CDR1 is MNHEY and CDR2 is SVGAGI. Trimming removed 2 bases at V and 3 bases at J, with 7 bases between. DNA of the CDR3: TGTGCCAGCAGTTACGGTGAGGACTATGGCTACACCTTC. Protein: CASSYGEDYGYTF.

This clone was counted once. CDR3 nucleotides: TGTGCCAGCAGTGAAGGGCAGGGCGGGCTGTTTTTT. The encoded protein is CASSEGQGGLFF. The chain combines TRBV6-5 with TRBJ2-2, with D possibly being TRBD1 (5 bases). Trimming shortened V by 5 bases and J by 13 bases, and 14 bases separated the two germline ends. This CDR3 contains 12 residues. From germline, CDR1 is MNHEY and CDR2 SVGAGI.

This rearrangement joins TRBV18 to TRBJ2-5; 7 bases map to TRBD2. From germline, CDR1 is KGHSH and CDR2 LQKENI. Germline trimming cut 0 bases from V and 5 bases from J; bases unmatched to any gene: 3. This CDR3 spans 14 amino acids. The CDR3 protein is CASSPPGGIETQYF. The DNA for the CDR3 is TGTGCCAGCTCACCACCGGGGGGGATTGAGACCCAGTACTTC. Full variable domain (rest looked up from reference TRBV18 and TRBJ2-5): NAGVMQNPRHLVRRRGQEARLRCSPMKGHSHVYWYRQLPEEGLKFMVYLQKENIIDESGMPKERFSAEFPKEGPSILRIQQVVRGDSAAYFCASSPPGGIETQYFGPGTRLLVL.

This clone was detected once. The chain has TRBV10-3 and TRBJ2-2; a possible D gene is TRBD1 (6 bases). The V and J ends lost 4 bases and 2 bases respectively, with 11 bases between them. This CDR3 has 15 residues. Germline V gene lookup returns CDR1 ENHRY and CDR2 SYGVKD. The CDR3 DNA follows: TGTGCCATCAGTGGGACAGCCAGCAACACCGGGGAGCTGTTTTTT. Translating it yields CAISGTASNTGELFF.

J is TRBJ2-1 and V is TRBV9, with no clear D. Germline loops: CDR1 SGDLS, CDR2 YYNGEE. V lost 3 bases and J 7 bases, leaving 11 bases between the germline ends. The CDR3 runs to 13 residues. The CDR3 region is CASSAEGENEQFF. CDR3 in DNA: TGTGCCAGCAGCGCCGAAGGAGAGAATGAGCAGTTCTTC.

CDR3 sequence (DNA): TGTGCCAGCTTATCGGGAGTTAATTCACCCCTCCACTTT. Translated, it gives CASLSGVNSPLHF. V is TRBV6-5 and J is TRBJ1-6; D is undetermined. CDR1 is MNHEY and CDR2 is SVGAGI in the germline V gene. V was trimmed by 8 bases and J by 6 bases, leaving 11 bases between them. CDR3 length: 13 residues.

On this clone itself: A read error may account for a junction end that differs from germline. V is TRBV7-9 and J is TRBJ1-1; a possible D gene is TRBD1 (6 bases). This CDR3 is built from 15 residues. Germline loops: CDR1 SEHNR, CDR2 FQNEAQ (reference sequence). The CDR3 here is CSSSLAGGRYTEAFF. CDR3 DNA: TGTTCCAGCAGCTTAGCGGGGGGGCGTTACACTGAAGCTTTCTTT.

V and J are TRBV2 and TRBJ1-1; 9 positions match TRBD1. Trimming took 6 bases from V and 5 from J; bases not matched to a gene: 10. Germline V gives CDR1 SNHLY, CDR2 FYNNEI. This CDR3 region has 15 residues. In DNA, the CDR3 is TGTGCCAGCAGCACCCCCGGGACAGGGAGGACTGAAGCTTTCTTT. Protein product: CASSTPGTGRTEAFF.

This rearrangement joins TRBV5-5 to TRBJ2-2; tentative D call: TRBD1 (6 bases). Trimming removed 0 bases at V and 0 bases at J, with 9 bases between. The germline V gene encodes CDR1 SGHKS and CDR2 YYEKEE (reference sequence). This CDR3 contains 16 residues. CDR3 residues: CASSLVQGTNTGELFF. The CDR3 nucleotides read TGTGCCAGCAGCTTGGTACAGGGTACGAACACCGGGGAGCTGTTTTTT.

This chain links TRBV6-1 with TRBJ2-1, with 9 bases fitting TRBD1. This CDR3 is 15 amino acids long. Germline CDR1 and CDR2: MNHNS and SASEGT. J gave up 0 bases and V 6 bases, and 3 bases lay outside the gene matches. The CDR3 loop is CASRPTGGSYNEQFF. The CDR3 DNA reads as TGTGCCAGCAGGCCGACAGGGGGCTCCTACAATGAGCAGTTCTTC.

The chain carries TRBV19 and TRBJ2-7; 9 bases match TRBD1. The germline gives CDR1 LNHDA, CDR2 SQIVND (reference sequence). Losses at the gene ends were 5 bases for V and 4 bases for J; bases not matched to a gene: 9. The CDR3 spans 15 residues. The CDR3 bases are TGTGCCAGTAGTGTACAAACAGGGGGCGGTTACGAGCAGTACTTC. As protein: CASSVQTGGGYEQYF.

For this clone: At one end, the junction sequence differs from germline, possibly due to a read error. The chain recombines TRBV18 with TRBJ2-7, with D maybe TRBD1 (6 bases). Germline lookup yields CDR1 KGHSH and CDR2 LQKENI. This CDR3 has 14 amino acids. CDR3 coding DNA: TGTGCCAGCTCCCCACCAGGACAGATCTACGAGCAGTACTTC. Encoded protein: CASSPPGQIYEQYF.

The rearrangement joins TRBV29-1 to TRBJ2-3, with 7 bases aligning to TRBD2. The CDR3 loop spans 16 amino acids. The V segment lost 7 bases and the J segment 1 base; nucleotides outside the gene matches: 14. Germline CDR1 reads SQVTM; CDR2 reads ANQGSEA. In DNA form, the CDR3 reads TGCAGCGCGTCCCTGGGGAGGGGTCGCGGCACAGATACGCAGTATTTT. Amino acid sequence: CSASLGRGRGTDTQYF.

The CDR3 sequence: CASSHLDPDRNTEAFF. In DNA, the CDR3 is TGTGCCAGCAGCCATTTAGACCCTGACAGGAACACTGAAGCTTTCTTT. The V and J genes are TRBV14 and TRBJ1-1; maybe TRBD1 (5 bases). There are 16 residues in the CDR3. Germline assignment: CDR1 SGHDN and CDR2 FVKESK. Trimming removed 3 bases from V and 1 base from J, with 15 bases in between.

CDR3 coding DNA: TGTGCCAGCAGCGACGACAGGGAGGCCGGCTACACCTTC. Residues: CASSDDREAGYTF. The chain carries TRBV9 and TRBJ1-2; 7 bases agree with TRBD1. This CDR3 region has 13 residues. J gave up 8 bases and V 3 bases, and 7 bases lay outside the gene matches. Germline V CDR1 and CDR2: SGDLS, YYNGEE.

As for this clone: The DNA is left out, because the CDR3 cannot be placed on it with certainty; the CDR3 is given as TCRdb lists it. This rearrangement joins TRBV21-1 to TRBJ2-2; no DNA check was done on the table's D call, TRBD1. TRBV21-1 is classified as a pseudogene. The CDR3 length is 13 residues, termini included. CDR3 in amino acids: CAWGQGAAGELFF.

A remark on this clone: Germline and junction disagree at one end, which may indicate a read error. The same CDR3 can be traced to other DNA sequences in this sample. This chain links TRBV6-5 with TRBJ2-1, with 9 bases lining up with TRBD2. From germline, CDR1 is MNHEY and CDR2 SVGAGI. CDR3 size: 15 residues. The CDR3 DNA sequence: TGCGCCAGCAGTTATGGTTCTAGCGGGAAGGATGAGCAGTTCTTC. It codes for CASSYGSSGKDEQFF.

J is TRBJ2-7 and V is TRBV6-5; D may be TRBD2 (7 bases). Per germline, CDR1 MNHEY and CDR2 SVGAGI. The V gene lost 6 bases and the J gene lost 2 bases, with 17 bases spanning the gap. The CDR3 has 15 residues. The CDR3 nucleotides are TGTGCCAGCAGGTTTAGCGGAGGGGGGGCCTACGAGCAGTACTTC. Encoded protein: CASRFSGGGAYEQYF.

This clone has only one observation. V is TRBV9 and J is TRBJ2-3, with 8 bases identical to TRBD1. CDR1 is SGDLS and CDR2 is YYNGEE in the germline V gene. V dropped 4 bases and J dropped 2; count of bases not matched to a gene: 6. CDR3 size: 15 residues. As DNA, the CDR3 is TGTGCCAGCAGCTCGCGGGGACAGGCCACAGATACGCAGTATTTT. Its protein is CASSSRGQATDTQYF.

The V and J genes are TRBV6-6 and TRBJ2-5; D uncertain. Germline loops: CDR1 MNHNY, CDR2 SVGAGI (reference sequence). The V and J ends lost 4 bases and 1 base respectively, with 7 bases between them. The length of the CDR3 is 13 residues. The CDR3 coding sequence is TGTGCCAGCAGTTCGCACAGCCAAGAGACCCAGTACTTC. Its protein product is CASSSHSQETQYF.

The chain links TRBV6-6 to TRBJ1-1; TRBD1 matches at 8 bases. Germline CDR1 MNHNY, CDR2 SVGAGI (reference sequence). After removal of 6 bases from V and 5 bases from J, the junction contained 14 bases not matched to a gene. The CDR3 is made up of 16 amino acids. CDR3 loop: CASRPRSQGARTEAFF. Written as DNA, the CDR3 is TGTGCCAGCAGGCCACGCTCCCAGGGGGCGCGGACTGAAGCTTTCTTT.

This sequence joins TRBV5-1 and TRBJ2-7, with TRBD1 matching 9 bases. This CDR3 region has 13 residues. Germline CDR1 is SGHRS and CDR2 is YFSETQ. V gave up 4 bases and J gave up 4 bases; unmatched junction bases: 3. The CDR3, as DNA: TGCGCCAGCAGCAGGACAGGGGCATACGAGCAGTACTTC. This codes for CASSRTGAYEQYF.

The V gene is TRBV7-3, the J gene TRBJ2-5, with 7 bases lining up with TRBD1. Germline lookup yields CDR1 SGHTA and CDR2 FQGTGA. V shed 1 base, J shed 2 bases, and the junction held 10 bases outside the gene matches. CDR3 length: 17 amino acids. The CDR3 region has the DNA TGTGCCAGCAGCTTAATTGACAGGGAAAATTGGCAAGAGACCCAGTACTTC. Residues: CASSLIDRENWQETQYF.

This chain uses TRBV4-1 with TRBJ2-1; the match to TRBD2 covers 8 bases. The CDR3 extends over 17 amino acids. Germline loops: CDR1 MGHRA, CDR2 YSYEKL. Losses at the gene ends were 2 bases for V and 0 bases for J; bases not matched to a gene: 6. As DNA, the CDR3 is TGCGCCAGCAGCCAATCTCTAGCGGGTAGCTCCTACAATGAGCAGTTCTTC. Protein: CASSQSLAGSSYNEQFF.

The chain is built from TRBV28 and TRBJ1-5; D ambiguous. The CDR3 loop spans 14 amino acids. Germline CDR1 and CDR2: MDHEN and SYDVKM. The V end was cut by 6 bases, the J end by 6 bases, with 15 bases between. CDR3 DNA: TGTGCCAGCAGCAATCCGATGGGCAGTCAGCCCCAGCATTTT. Translation gives CASSNPMGSQPQHF.

The rearrangement joins TRBV4-2 to TRBJ2-3; D is ambiguous. V lost 0 bases and J lost 4, with 5 bases in between. Germline-derived CDR1 and CDR2 are LGHNA and YNFKEQ. This CDR3 region has 13 residues. The CDR3 nucleotides read TGTGCCAGCAGCCAAGATATTGCAGATACGCAGTATTTT. Protein sequence: CASSQDIADTQYF.

V gene TRBV2 combines with J gene TRBJ2-7; D not certain. The CDR3 is 11 amino acids. Germline V gene sequence: CDR1 SNHLY, CDR2 FYNNEI. The V and J ends lost 7 bases and 4 bases respectively, with 8 bases between them. The CDR3 coding sequence is TGTGCCAGCACCCTCCGGTACGAGCAGTACTTC. Translated, it gives CASTLRYEQYF.

This clone was picked up a small number of times. This chain connects TRBV5-8 to TRBJ2-1; TRBD1 might be the D (6 bases). Germline V gives CDR1 SGHTS, CDR2 YDEGEE. The CDR3 length is 17 residues. V was pared by 0 bases and J by 6 bases, with 19 bases between. DNA of the CDR3: TGTGCCAGCAGCTTGGTGGGTATGGGGGCCCAGCTCAATGAGCAGTTCTTC. Translation: CASSLVGMGAQLNEQFF.

The CDR3 DNA reads as TGTGCCTGCCGGGACAGGGGGCTCGATGGCTACACCTTC. Encoded protein: CACRDRGLDGYTF. This rearrangement joins TRBV19 to TRBJ1-2; 12 nucleotides agree with TRBD1. This CDR3 spans 13 amino acids. The trim removed 11 bases at V and 6 bases at J, leaving 7 bases unmatched. Germline-derived CDR1 and CDR2 are LNHDA and SQIVND (reference sequence).